The 14 T cell receptor beta chains given below trace back to one sample, sequenced in a study of blood T cell repertoires in COVID-19. Clones were read by immunoSEQ multiplex PCR, and TCRdb kept only the in-frame ones, dropping some. The sample has 150,000 or so clones; 75% to 85% are singletons. Sequencing was performed on peripheral blood. These receptors all come from a human donor in a cohort sampled during active COVID-19.

DNA of the CDR3: TGCGCCAGCAGCCAGTCCGGGACAGGGGGCAGCACAGATACGCAGTATTTT. Translated: CASSQSGTGGSTDTQYF. The chain combines TRBV4-1 with TRBJ2-3; 12 bases agree with TRBD1. With V trimmed by 3 bases and J by 0 bases, 4 bases remained unmatched. Germline values: CDR1 MGHRA, CDR2 YSYEKL. The CDR3 runs to 17 residues.

The chain combines TRBV27 with TRBJ2-1, with 7 bases fitting TRBD2. This CDR3 has 16 residues. From germline, CDR1 is MNHEY and CDR2 SMNVEV (reference sequence). With V trimmed by 3 bases and J by 0 bases, 5 bases remained unmatched. CDR3 region: CASSFFSGTSYNEQFF. CDR3 in DNA: TGTGCCAGCAGTTTCTTCAGCGGGACCTCCTACAATGAGCAGTTCTTC.

The CDR3 DNA sequence: TGTGCCAGTAGTGTACAGGGGTTGACTAATGAAAAACTGTTTTTT. It translates to CASSVQGLTNEKLFF. This chain uses TRBV19 with TRBJ1-4; TRBD1 aligns across 7 bases. V lost 5 bases to trimming and J lost 2 bases; unmatched junction nucleotides: 5. The CDR3 totals 15 residues. The V gene's germline CDR1 is LNHDA and CDR2 SQIVND (reference sequence).

A few counts support this clone. The V gene is TRBV27, the J gene TRBJ2-7, with no clear D. The CDR3 consists of 15 residues. From germline, CDR1 is MNHEY and CDR2 SMNVEV (reference sequence). V was pared by 0 bases and J by 3 bases, with 12 bases between. The CDR3 reads CASSLSAQRGYEQYF. The CDR3 DNA reads as TGTGCCAGCAGTTTATCGGCCCAGCGAGGCTACGAGCAGTACTTC.

J is TRBJ1-5 and V is TRBV3-1 (or the pseudogene TRBV3-2), with a possible D match to TRBD1 (6 bases). The length of the CDR3 is 15 residues. CDR1 LGHDT and CDR2 YNNKEL come from the germline V gene (reference sequence). V was cut by 6 bases and J by 0 bases, with 12 bases left in between. For the CDR3, the DNA is TGTGCCAGCAGTCCTACAGGGAATAGCAATCAGCCCCAGCATTTT. It encodes CASSPTGNSNQPQHF.

Only a few counts were recorded for this clone. The V and J genes are TRBV27 and TRBJ1-5, with 7 bases identical to TRBD1. J lost 3 bases, V lost 6 bases, and 2 bases had no gene match. The CDR3 spans 13 residues. Looked up from germline, CDR1 is MNHEY and CDR2 is SMNVEV (reference sequence). The CDR3 nucleotides are TGTGCCAGCAGGGGACAGATCAATCAGCCCCAGCATTTT. This gives the protein CASRGQINQPQHF.

The chain couples TRBV3-1 (or the pseudogene TRBV3-2) to TRBJ2-1; D remains unclear. Germline-derived CDR1 and CDR2 are LGHDT and YNNKEL (reference sequence). Trimming stripped 1 base from V and 10 bases from J, with 11 bases between. This CDR3 is built from 13 residues. The CDR3, as DNA: TGTGCCAGCAGCCAAGGGGTAGTAGCCGAGCAGTTCTTC. It specifies CASSQGVVAEQFF.

The chain uses TRBV24-1 and TRBJ2-2; D perhaps matches TRBD1 (6 bases). CDR3 length equals 16 residues. The germline gives CDR1 KGHDR, CDR2 SFDVKD. V lost 4 bases and J lost 4, with 15 bases in between. This chain's CDR3 is CATSDRPGQITGELFF. DNA for the CDR3: TGTGCCACCAGTGACCGACCCGGACAGATCACCGGGGAGCTGTTTTTT.

This sequence joins TRBV27 and TRBJ2-1, with no clear D. CDR3 length: 13 amino acids. The V end lost 2 bases, the J end lost 5 bases, and 7 bases lay between the germline ends. From germline, CDR1 is MNHEY and CDR2 SMNVEV (reference sequence). As DNA, the CDR3 is TGTGCCAGCAGTTTACAGCGAGACAATGAGCAGTTCTTC. It encodes CASSLQRDNEQFF.

This chain uses TRBV7-7 with TRBJ2-5, with 9 bases lining up with TRBD1. Germline V gene data show CDR1 as SSHAT and CDR2 as FNYEAQ (reference sequence). The CDR3 has 15 residues. J gave up 1 base and V 5 bases, and 5 bases lay outside the gene matches. The CDR3 loop is CASSVRDRAQETQYF. The CDR3 nucleotides are TGTGCCAGCAGCGTGAGGGACAGGGCCCAAGAGACCCAGTACTTC.

The genes are TRBV5-3 and TRBJ1-5, with D possibly being TRBD1 (6 bases). TRBV5-3 is noted as an ORF with a role that remains uncertain. The CDR3 spans 14 residues. With 2 bases removed from V and 2 bases from J, the gap between germline ends came to 8 bases. The CDR3: CARSFRQGNQPQHF. The CDR3 DNA follows: TGTGCCAGAAGCTTTCGACAGGGCAATCAGCCCCAGCATTTT.

This clone has ten or more counts. The rearrangement links TRBV6-5 to TRBJ2-2; 8 nucleotides match TRBD2. Germline V gene lookup returns CDR1 MNHEY and CDR2 SVGAGI. This CDR3 contains 16 residues. V lost 2 bases and J lost 6; bases outside the gene matches: 8. CDR3 DNA: TGTGCCAGCAGTTACGAGAGGCGGGAGGACCCCGGGGAGCTGTTTTTT. Encoded protein: CASSYERREDPGELFF.

The CDR3 here is CASSYTGTFSSPLHF. The CDR3 nucleotides read TGTGCCAGCAGTTACACAGGGACCTTTTCTTCACCCCTCCACTTT. The rearrangement uses TRBV6-5 and TRBJ1-6, with D tentatively TRBD1 (6 bases). The germline V and J ends were trimmed by 2 bases and 9 bases, with 14 bases remaining between them. This CDR3 spans 15 amino acids. In germline, CDR1 is MNHEY, CDR2 SVGAGI.

The V gene is TRBV7-8, the J gene TRBJ2-7; TRBD1 agrees at 12 bases. The CDR3 spans 15 residues. After removal of 5 bases from V and 5 bases from J, the junction contained 7 bases not matched to a gene. Germline lookup yields CDR1 SGHVS and CDR2 FQNEAQ. DNA of the CDR3: TGTGCCAGCAGCCGGGGACAGGGGGCGCGAGACGAGCAGTACTTC. Protein: CASSRGQGARDEQYF.